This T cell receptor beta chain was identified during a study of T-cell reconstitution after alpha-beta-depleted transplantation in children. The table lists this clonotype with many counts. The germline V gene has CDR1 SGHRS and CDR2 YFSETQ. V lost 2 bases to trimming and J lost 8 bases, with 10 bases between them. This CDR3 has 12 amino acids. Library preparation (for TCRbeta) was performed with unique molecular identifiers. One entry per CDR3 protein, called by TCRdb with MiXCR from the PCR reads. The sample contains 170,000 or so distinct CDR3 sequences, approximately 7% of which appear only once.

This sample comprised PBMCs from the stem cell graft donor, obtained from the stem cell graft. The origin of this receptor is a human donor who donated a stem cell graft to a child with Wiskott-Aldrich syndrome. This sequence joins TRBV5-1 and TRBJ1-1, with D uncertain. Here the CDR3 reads CASSLPPPEAFF. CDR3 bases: TGCGCCAGCAGCTTACCCCCTCCCGAAGCTTTCTTT.